This TCR beta chain was documented in a study of molecular identifiers for immune sequencing clone quantification. TCRdb re-analysed the PCR reads in MiXCR, keeping a single row per CDR3 protein. The sample comprises some 650,000 distinct CDR3 sequences, just under 20% of which are singletons, and roughly 0.9% rests with the top ten. The germline CDR1 and CDR2 sequences are SGHVS and FQNEAQ. The CDR3 is 19 residues long. Details on this clonotype: One junction end disagrees with the germline gene, perhaps due to a read error.

The receptor was derived from a human donor in good health. Some libraries in this study had Jurkat cell RNA spiked in. Sequencing was carried out using naive CD8+ T cells from blood, with Jurkat cell RNA spiked in. Subset described: FACS-sorted CD8+CD4-CCR7+CD45RA+ naive T cells. This chain joins TRBV7-8 and TRBJ1-1; no clear D gene. CDR3 residues: CASSLYPHTAYYMNTEAFF. In DNA, the CDR3 is TGTGCCAGCAGCTTATATCCTCACACGGCTTATTATATGAACACCGAAGCTTTCTTT. Combining the CDR3 with reference TRBV7-8 and TRBJ1-1 gives the whole variable domain GAGVSQSPRYKVAKRGQDVALRCDPISGHVSLFWYQQALGQGPEFLTYFQNEAQLDKSGLPSDRFFAERPEGSVSTLKIQRTQQEDSAVYLCASSLYPHTAYYMNTEAFFGQGTRLTVV.